This T cell receptor beta chain derives from a study of early T cells in non-severe SARS-CoV-2 infection. Study-wide background: Sequencing of bulk RNA from unsorted whole blood was done, without chain pairing.

The CDR3 is 16 residues long. Germline V gives CDR1 SGHRS, CDR2 YFSETQ. With 4 bases clipped from V and 4 bases from J, the junction kept 13 bases outside the gene matches. Each cDNA molecule carried a unique molecular identifier. TCRdb reanalysed the 5' RACE reads using MiXCR and keeps one entry per CDR3 protein. The data show 30,000 to 40,000 distinct CDR3 sequences, approximately 7.2% seen once. Sequencing used whole blood, obtained at baseline. The rearrangement joins TRBV5-1 to TRBJ2-5; 7 bases align to TRBD1. This TCR was recovered from an adult who was a healthcare worker with PCR-confirmed SARS-CoV-2 infection or an uninfected control (not recorded which). CDR3 nucleotides: TGCGCCAGCAGCATCCAAACAGGGGCCCGATTAGAGACCCAGTACTTC. It specifies CASSIQTGARLETQYF.